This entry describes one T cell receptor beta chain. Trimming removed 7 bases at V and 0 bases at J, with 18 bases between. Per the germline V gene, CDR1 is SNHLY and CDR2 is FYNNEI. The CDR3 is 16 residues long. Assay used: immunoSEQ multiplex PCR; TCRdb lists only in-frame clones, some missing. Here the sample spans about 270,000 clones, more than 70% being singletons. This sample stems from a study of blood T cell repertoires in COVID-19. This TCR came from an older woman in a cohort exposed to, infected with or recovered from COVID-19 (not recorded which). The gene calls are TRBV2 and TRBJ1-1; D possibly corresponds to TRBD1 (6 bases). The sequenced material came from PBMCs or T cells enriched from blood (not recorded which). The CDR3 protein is CASKRGTTGLNTEAFF. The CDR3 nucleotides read TGTGCCAGCAAGAGGGGAACCACAGGGCTGAACACTGAAGCTTTCTTT.